The 22 T cell receptor beta chains below all came from one sample that was sequenced in a study of T cells after posttransplantation cyclophosphamide. Profiled with immunoSEQ multiplex PCR; TCRdb holds only in-frame clones, not every one. The table lists about 43,000 clones, roughly 88% of them singletons, with 2% to 2.5% in the top ten. Busulfan-fludarabine conditioning, marrow transplant, and cyclophosphamide on days +3 and +4 were administered. The sample here was PBMCs, taken 60 to 65 days after allogeneic stem cell transplant with posttransplant cyclophosphamide. The receptors shown here come from a male patient aged 60 to 75 who received an allogeneic stem cell transplant from a related donor and was CMV-positive. Some T cells may possibly be graft donor cells.

The chain has TRBV6-5 and TRBJ1-1; D remains unclear. V was pared by 7 bases and J by 3 bases, with 12 bases between. This CDR3 is 13 amino acids long. From germline, CDR1 is MNHEY and CDR2 SVGAGI. The CDR3 loop reads CASTPDWDTEAFF. The CDR3 DNA is TGTGCCAGCACCCCGGACTGGGACACTGAAGCTTTCTTT.

The V gene is TRBV2, the J gene TRBJ2-1; 9 bases are shared with TRBD2. The CDR3 contains 16 residues. V lost 6 bases, J lost 9 bases, and 15 bases stayed unmatched. Germline V gives CDR1 SNHLY, CDR2 FYNNEI. The CDR3 bases are TGTGCCAGCAGGGTGCTAGCGGGGAACCCTGGGGGTGAGCAGTTCTTC. Its protein product is CASRVLAGNPGGEQFF.

The chain joins TRBV6-6 to TRBJ1-5; D is uncertain. V lost 8 bases and J lost 3, with 14 bases in between. The V gene's germline CDR1 is MNHNY and CDR2 SVGAGI (reference sequence). This CDR3 has 14 residues. CDR3: CASHPQVINQPQHF. The CDR3 coding sequence is TGTGCCAGCCACCCCCAGGTTATCAATCAGCCCCAGCATTTT.

The rearrangement uses TRBV11-2 and TRBJ1-2, with 10 bases fitting TRBD1. Germline CDR1 reads SGHAT; CDR2 reads FQNNGV. The V segment lost 5 bases and the J segment 4 bases; nucleotides outside the gene matches: 13. CDR3 length equals 17 residues. The CDR3 bases are TGTGCCAGCAGCCGATCGAGGACAGGGGGGGTGGGCTATGGCTACACCTTC. It encodes CASSRSRTGGVGYGYTF.

The chain uses TRBV10-3 and TRBJ2-3; 7 bases are a match to TRBD2. V lost 3 bases to trimming and J lost 5 bases; unmatched junction nucleotides: 11. The CDR3 is 16 amino acids. In germline, CDR1 is ENHRY, CDR2 SYGVKD. Here the CDR3 DNA reads TGTGCCATCAGTGAACGCAGCGGGGCGCTTCAAGATACGCAGTATTTT. Translated, it gives CAISERSGALQDTQYF.

The chain carries TRBV5-1 and TRBJ2-7; 7 nucleotides align to TRBD1. The CDR3 contains 13 residues. The germline V gene encodes CDR1 SGHRS and CDR2 YFSETQ. Trimming at V came to 1 base and at J to 3 bases, leaving 1 base not matched to a gene. In DNA, the CDR3 is TGCGCCAGCAGCTTGCAGGGGGACTACGAGCAGTACTTC. Its protein product is CASSLQGDYEQYF.

The chain couples TRBV19 to TRBJ2-1; 10 bases agree with TRBD2. Germline V gives CDR1 LNHDA, CDR2 SQIVND (reference sequence). After removal of 5 bases from V and 6 bases from J, the junction contained 13 bases not matched to a gene. This CDR3 comprises 17 residues. The CDR3 region has the DNA TGTGCCAGTAGTTACCGCACGACAAGCGGGGGGGGCAATGAGCAGTTCTTC. Protein product: CASSYRTTSGGGNEQFF. Variable domain in full (rest from reference TRBV19 and TRBJ2-1): DGGITQSPKYLFRKEGQNVTLSCEQNLNHDAMYWYRQDPGQGLRLIYYSQIVNDFQKGDIAEGYSVSREKKESFPLTVTSAQKNPTAFYLCASSYRTTSGGGNEQFFGPGTRLTVL.

This clone was detected once. The chain employs TRBV5-1 and TRBJ1-5; no definite D call. Germline-derived CDR1 and CDR2 are SGHRS and YFSETQ. CDR3 size: 15 residues. Trimming took off 4 bases at V and 2 bases at J, with 13 bases between the two ends. DNA for the CDR3: TGCGCCAGCAGCCCTAATCCCGGGGGCAATCAGCCCCAGCATTTT. This sequence encodes CASSPNPGGNQPQHF.

V usage is TRBV28 and J usage is TRBJ1-1; possibly TRBD1 for D (5 bases). This CDR3 is built from 15 residues. The germline gives CDR1 MDHEN, CDR2 SYDVKM. Trimming took 3 bases from V and 2 from J, leaving 13 bases between them. The CDR3 DNA reads as TGTGCCAGCAGTTTTGGATACAGGCCTAACACTGAAGCTTTCTTT. It yields the protein CASSFGYRPNTEAFF.

The rearrangement uses TRBV30 and TRBJ1-5, with D perhaps TRBD1 (6 bases). V dropped 1 base and J dropped 9 bases, with 25 bases sitting between them. CDR3 length: 17 amino acids. Per the germline V gene, CDR1 is GTSNPN and CDR2 is SVGIG (reference sequence). The CDR3 DNA reads TGTGCCTGGAGTGAGGCCAGGGGAGCCTTAAGGAGTCTGCCCCAGCATTTT. Its translation: CAWSEARGALRSLPQHF.

The chain has TRBV7-9 and TRBJ1-5, with TRBD1 matching 9 bases. The CDR3 length is 18 residues. The V segment lost 5 bases and the J segment 0 bases; nucleotides outside the gene matches: 11. Per germline, CDR1 SEHNR and CDR2 FQNEAQ (reference sequence). The CDR3 sequence is CASSRDRVPNLSNQPQHF. For the CDR3, the DNA is TGTGCCAGCAGCCGGGACAGGGTTCCAAACCTTAGCAATCAGCCCCAGCATTTT.

V is TRBV10-3 and J is TRBJ2-5; D is unresolved. Germline loops: CDR1 ENHRY, CDR2 SYGVKD. V gave up 3 bases and J gave up 4 bases, with 6 bases separating them. CDR3 length: 12 residues. The CDR3 here is CAISDKSETQYF. In DNA, the CDR3 is TGTGCCATCAGTGACAAATCAGAGACCCAGTACTTC.

The chain links TRBV7-9 to TRBJ1-1; D is uncertain. CDR3 size: 18 residues. Germline V gene data show CDR1 as SEHNR and CDR2 as FQNEAQ (reference sequence). V shed 2 bases and J shed 3 bases, with 22 bases lying between them. The CDR3 region is CASSLQGGWARVHTEAFF. The CDR3 DNA is TGTGCCAGCAGCTTACAAGGTGGGTGGGCGCGCGTACACACTGAAGCTTTCTTT.

V usage is TRBV6-5 and J usage is TRBJ2-5; 8 bases fit TRBD2. Germline CDR1 and CDR2: MNHEY and SVGAGI. The V segment lost 7 bases and the J segment 4 bases; nucleotides outside the gene matches: 11. The CDR3 is 15 residues long. CDR3 protein: CASTRRGGSAETQYF. As DNA, the CDR3 is TGTGCCAGCACGAGACGGGGGGGGTCGGCAGAGACCCAGTACTTC.

The chain employs TRBV4-1 and TRBJ1-2; 7 nucleotides align to TRBD1. Germline V gene data show CDR1 as MGHRA and CDR2 as YSYEKL. The CDR3 length is 15 residues. V gave up 1 base and J gave up 5 bases; unmatched junction bases: 7. The CDR3 is CASSQVNRGTYGYTF. In DNA, the CDR3 is TGCGCCAGCAGCCAAGTCAACAGGGGAACTTATGGCTACACCTTC.

The genes are TRBV6-1 and TRBJ1-5; D is possibly TRBD1 (5 bases). The V end was cut by 6 bases, the J end by 0 bases, with 6 bases between. The CDR3 covers 13 residues. Looked up from germline, CDR1 is MNHNS and CDR2 is SASEGT. The CDR3 region is CASRGGSNQPQHF. The CDR3 region has the DNA TGTGCCAGCAGGGGGGGTAGCAATCAGCCCCAGCATTTT.

The chain carries TRBV7-8 and TRBJ2-7; TRBD1 aligns across 10 bases. The germline V gene has CDR1 SGHVS and CDR2 FQNEAQ. Germline trimming cut 5 bases from V and 4 bases from J; bases unmatched to any gene: 14. The CDR3 is 17 amino acids. CDR3 nucleotide sequence: TGTGCCAGCAGCCCCCGCCCCGGGACAGGGGAAATTTACGAGCAGTACTTC. It encodes CASSPRPGTGEIYEQYF. The variable domain in full, with the rest retrieved from reference TRBV7-8 and TRBJ2-7, is GAGVSQSPRYKVAKRGQDVALRCDPISGHVSLFWYQQALGQGPEFLTYFQNEAQLDKSGLPSDRFFAERPEGSVSTLKIQRTQQEDSAVYLCASSPRPGTGEIYEQYFGPGTRLTVT.

The rearrangement uses TRBV21-1 and TRBJ1-1; the table's D call of TRBD1 was not tested on the DNA. TRBV21-1 is classified as a pseudogene. The CDR3 sequence is 14 residues long. This chain's CDR3 is CASSKRQGDTEAFF. The CDR3 coding sequence is TGTGCCAGCAGCAAACGACAGGGGGACACTGAAGCTTTCTTT.

This clone appeared a single time. V gene TRBV19 combines with J gene TRBJ2-5, with TRBD1 identical over 7 bases. The CDR3 has 13 amino acids. V trimming: 4 bases; J trimming: 5 bases; junction bases outside the gene matches: 4. Germline V gene sequence: CDR1 LNHDA, CDR2 SQIVND (reference sequence). The CDR3 reads CASSTRQGETQYF. Written as DNA, the CDR3 is TGTGCCAGTAGTACCCGACAGGGCGAGACCCAGTACTTC.

The CDR3 sequence is CASSLSSGVQETQYF. The CDR3 coding sequence is TGTGCCAGCAGCTTATCAAGCGGGGTACAAGAGACCCAGTACTTC. This chain uses TRBV9 with TRBJ2-5; the match to TRBD2 covers 7 bases. The germline CDR1 and CDR2 sequences are SGDLS and YYNGEE. The CDR3 consists of 15 residues. J gave up 2 bases and V 4 bases, and 8 bases lay outside the gene matches. The full variable domain, with the rest looked up from reference TRBV9 and TRBJ2-5, is DSGVTQTPKHLITATGQRVTLRCSPRSGDLSVYWYQQSLDQGLQFLIQYYNGEERAKGNILERFSAQQFPDLHSELNLSSLELGDSALYFCASSLSSGVQETQYFGPGTRLLVL.

This clone was seen only a few times. CDR3 bases: TGTGCCATCAGTGAGGGTGGGGCAGCTTTCTTT. Translating gives CAISEGGAAFF. This chain uses TRBV10-3 with TRBJ1-1, with D possibly matching TRBD1 (5 bases). Per germline, CDR1 ENHRY and CDR2 SYGVKD. The V end lost 2 bases, the J end lost 10 bases, and 8 bases lay between the germline ends. The length of the CDR3 is 11 residues.

V usage is TRBV5-6 and J usage is TRBJ2-7; 9 nucleotides line up with TRBD1. The germline gives CDR1 SGHDT, CDR2 YYEEEE. The J segment lost 3 bases and the V segment lost 3 bases, leaving 16 bases of the junction unmatched. CDR3 length equals 18 residues. The CDR3 DNA sequence: TGTGCCAGCAGCTCCCGGGACAGGGTTCTCCAAAACCTCTACGAGCAGTACGTC. It yields the protein CASSSRDRVLQNLYEQYV.